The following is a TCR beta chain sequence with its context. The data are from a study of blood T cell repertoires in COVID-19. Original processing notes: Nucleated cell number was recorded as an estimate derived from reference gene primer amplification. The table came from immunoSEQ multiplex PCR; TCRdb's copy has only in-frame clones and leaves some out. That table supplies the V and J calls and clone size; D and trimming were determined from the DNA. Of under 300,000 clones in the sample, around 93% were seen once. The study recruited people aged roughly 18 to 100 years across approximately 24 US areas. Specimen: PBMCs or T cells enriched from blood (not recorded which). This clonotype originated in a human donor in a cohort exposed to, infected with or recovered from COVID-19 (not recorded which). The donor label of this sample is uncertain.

The CDR3 spells CATSPQPGGSPGNTIYF. CDR3 nucleotides: TGTGCCACCAGCCCTCAACCAGGGGGCTCCCCTGGAAACACCATATATTTT. The J gene is TRBJ1-3, the V gene TRBV15, with 8 bases identical to TRBD1. The CDR3 totals 17 residues. The V gene end was trimmed by 5 bases and the J gene end by 2 bases; junction bases not matched to a gene: 11. From germline, CDR1 is LNHNV and CDR2 YYDKDF (reference sequence).